The T cell receptor beta chain under discussion was sequenced for a study of CD8 T cells in ankylosing spondylitis. Study conclusions and caveats: In synovial fluid and blood from reactive arthritis, some motif variants were previously reported. A TCR beta motif made of fewer than ten highly homologous variants seemed typical of ankylosing spondylitis blood. Disease-linked clones bore a CD8+ phenotype, appearing relatively rarely in peripheral blood. The study looked at matched synovial fluid samples from ankylosing spondylitis patients. Disease-linked clones were reported to be significantly enriched there.

Germline CDR1 MNHEY, CDR2 SMNVEV (reference sequence). The CDR3 loop spans 13 amino acids. Trimming shortened V by 5 bases and J by 5 bases, and 12 bases separated the two germline ends. TCR beta libraries were made by quantitative 5'-RACE with molecular barcodes. One entry per CDR3 protein results from TCRdb running MiXCR on the 5' RACE reads. The data show about 390,000 distinct CDR3 sequences, with about 22% seen just once and roughly a sixth held by the top ten. On this clonotype: Its specificity is unknown.

Sample: blood, either unsorted or a sorted T cell fraction (not recorded which). The chain carries TRBV27 and TRBJ2-5; D is possibly TRBD2 (6 bases). The clonotype originates from a male donor with ankylosing spondylitis. As DNA, the CDR3 is TGTGCCAGCAGTCCTACTAGCCCTGAGACCCAGTACTTC. Amino acids: CASSPTSPETQYF.